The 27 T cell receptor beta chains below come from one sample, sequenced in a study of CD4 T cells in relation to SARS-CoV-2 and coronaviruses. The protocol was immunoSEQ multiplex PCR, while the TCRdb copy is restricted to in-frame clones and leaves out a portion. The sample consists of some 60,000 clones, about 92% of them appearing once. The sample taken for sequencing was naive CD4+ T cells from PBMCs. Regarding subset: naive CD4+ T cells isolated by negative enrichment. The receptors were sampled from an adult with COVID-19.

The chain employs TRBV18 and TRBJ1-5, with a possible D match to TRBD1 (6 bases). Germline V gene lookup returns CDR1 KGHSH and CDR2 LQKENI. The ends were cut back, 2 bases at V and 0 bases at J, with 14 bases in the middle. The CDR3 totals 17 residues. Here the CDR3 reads CASSPTPATGSNQPQHF. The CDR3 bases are TGTGCCAGCTCACCAACGCCAGCGACAGGTAGCAATCAGCCCCAGCATTTT.

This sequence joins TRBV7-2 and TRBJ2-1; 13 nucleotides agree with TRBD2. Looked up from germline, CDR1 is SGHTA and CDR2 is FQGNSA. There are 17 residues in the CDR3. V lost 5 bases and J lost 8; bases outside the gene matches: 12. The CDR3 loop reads CASSGLAGVVIFDEQFF. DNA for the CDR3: TGTGCCAGCAGCGGACTAGCGGGAGTTGTAATATTCGATGAGCAGTTCTTC. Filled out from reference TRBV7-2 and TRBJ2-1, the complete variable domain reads GAGVSQSPSNKVTEKGKDVELRCDPISGHTALYWYRQSLGQGLEFLIYFQGNSAPDKSGLPSDRFSAERTGGSVSTLTIQRTQQEDSAVYLCASSGLAGVVIFDEQFFGPGTRLTVL.

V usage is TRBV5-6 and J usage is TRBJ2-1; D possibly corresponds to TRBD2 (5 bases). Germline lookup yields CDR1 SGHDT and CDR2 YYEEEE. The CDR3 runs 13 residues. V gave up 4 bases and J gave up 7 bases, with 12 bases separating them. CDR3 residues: CASSPLTMNEQFF. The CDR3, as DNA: TGTGCCAGCAGCCCTCTGACTATGAATGAGCAGTTCTTC.

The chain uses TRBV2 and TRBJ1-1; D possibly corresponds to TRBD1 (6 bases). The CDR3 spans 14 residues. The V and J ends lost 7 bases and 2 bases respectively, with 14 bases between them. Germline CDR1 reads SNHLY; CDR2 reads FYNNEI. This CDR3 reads CASTGDLGNTEAFF. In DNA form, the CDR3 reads TGTGCCAGCACAGGGGATCTGGGCAACACTGAAGCTTTCTTT.

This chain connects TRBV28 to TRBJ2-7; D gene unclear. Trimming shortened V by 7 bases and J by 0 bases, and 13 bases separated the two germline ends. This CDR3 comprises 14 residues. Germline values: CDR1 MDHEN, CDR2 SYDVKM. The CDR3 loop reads CASTGSAFSYEQYF. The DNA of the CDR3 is TGTGCCAGCACCGGCAGCGCGTTCTCCTACGAGCAGTACTTC.

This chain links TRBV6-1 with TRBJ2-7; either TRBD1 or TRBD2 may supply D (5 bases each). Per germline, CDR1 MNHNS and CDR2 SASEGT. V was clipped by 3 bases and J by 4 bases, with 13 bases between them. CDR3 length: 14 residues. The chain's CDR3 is CASSEGRWGYEQYF. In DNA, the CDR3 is TGTGCCAGCAGTGAGGGACGTTGGGGTTACGAGCAGTACTTC.

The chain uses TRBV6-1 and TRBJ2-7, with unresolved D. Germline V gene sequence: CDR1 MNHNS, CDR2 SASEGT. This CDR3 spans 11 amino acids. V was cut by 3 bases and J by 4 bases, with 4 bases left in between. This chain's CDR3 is CASSDGYEQYF. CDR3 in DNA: TGTGCCAGCAGTGATGGATACGAGCAGTACTTC.

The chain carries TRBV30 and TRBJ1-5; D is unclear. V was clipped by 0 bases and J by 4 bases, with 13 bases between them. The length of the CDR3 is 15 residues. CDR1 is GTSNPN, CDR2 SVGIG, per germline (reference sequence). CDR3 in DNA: TGTGCCTGGAGTGTACCAACCGGGCGGAATCAGCCCCAGCATTTT. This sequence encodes CAWSVPTGRNQPQHF.

The CDR3 bases are TGTGCCAGCAGAAAAGCACTAGATACTAGCACAGATACGCAGTATTTT. This gives the protein CASRKALDTSTDTQYF. V usage is TRBV11-2 and J usage is TRBJ2-3; D perhaps matches TRBD2 (5 bases). The CDR3 has 16 amino acids. Germline assignment: CDR1 SGHAT and CDR2 FQNNGV. Between the trimmed V and J ends, which lost 6 bases and 0 bases, there was a span of 16 bases. Together with reference TRBV11-2 and TRBJ2-3, the CDR3 gives the full variable domain: EAGVAQSPRYKIIEKRQSVAFWCNPISGHATLYWYQQILGQGPKLLIQFQNNGVVDDSQLPKDRFSAERLKGVDSTLKIQPAKLEDSAVYLCASRKALDTSTDTQYFGPGTRLTVL.

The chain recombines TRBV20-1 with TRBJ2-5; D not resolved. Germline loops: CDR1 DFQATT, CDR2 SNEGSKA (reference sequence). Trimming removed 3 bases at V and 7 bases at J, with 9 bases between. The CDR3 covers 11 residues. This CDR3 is CSASAEWTQYF. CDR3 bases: TGCAGTGCTAGCGCGGAATGGACCCAGTACTTC.

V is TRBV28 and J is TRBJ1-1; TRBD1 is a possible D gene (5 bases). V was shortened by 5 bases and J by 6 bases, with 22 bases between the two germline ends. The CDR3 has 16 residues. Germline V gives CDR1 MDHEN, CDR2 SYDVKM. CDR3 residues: CASSVSGRSLGAEAFF. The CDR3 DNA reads TGTGCCAGCAGTGTCTCCGGCAGGTCTTTGGGGGCTGAAGCTTTCTTT.

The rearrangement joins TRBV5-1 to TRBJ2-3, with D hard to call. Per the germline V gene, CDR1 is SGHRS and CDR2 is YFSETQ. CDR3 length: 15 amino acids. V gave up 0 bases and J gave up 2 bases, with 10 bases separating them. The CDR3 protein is CASSLGGRDTDTQYF. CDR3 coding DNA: TGCGCCAGCAGCTTGGGGGGTAGGGACACAGATACGCAGTATTTT.

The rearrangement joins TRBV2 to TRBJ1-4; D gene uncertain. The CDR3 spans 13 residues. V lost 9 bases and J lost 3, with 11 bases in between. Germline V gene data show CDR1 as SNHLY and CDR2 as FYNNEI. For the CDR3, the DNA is TGTGCCAGTCTCAGAGAGGCTAATGAAAAACTGTTTTTT. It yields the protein CASLREANEKLFF.

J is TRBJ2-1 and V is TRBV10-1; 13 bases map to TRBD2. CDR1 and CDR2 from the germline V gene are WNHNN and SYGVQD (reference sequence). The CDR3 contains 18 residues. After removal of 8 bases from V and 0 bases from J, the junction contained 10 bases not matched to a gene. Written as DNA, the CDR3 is TGCGCCAGCTCCCCTGGACTAGCGGGAGAGAGCTCCTACAATGAGCAGTTCTTC. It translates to CASSPGLAGESSYNEQFF.

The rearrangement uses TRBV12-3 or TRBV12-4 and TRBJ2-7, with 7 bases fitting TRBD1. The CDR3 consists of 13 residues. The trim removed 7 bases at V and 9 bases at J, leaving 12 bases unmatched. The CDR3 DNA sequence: TGTGCCAGCACCCGACAGGGCCCTACCAGGCAGTACTTC. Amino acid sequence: CASTRQGPTRQYF.

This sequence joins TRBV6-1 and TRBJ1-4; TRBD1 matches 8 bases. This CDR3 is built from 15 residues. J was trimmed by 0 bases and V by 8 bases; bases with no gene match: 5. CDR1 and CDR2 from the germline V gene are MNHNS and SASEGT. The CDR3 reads CASFTGGATNEKLFF. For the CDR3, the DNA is TGTGCCAGCTTCACAGGGGGGGCAACTAATGAAAAACTGTTTTTT.

CDR3 region: CASRLAGAYEQYF. In DNA, the CDR3 is TGTGCCAGCAGATTAGCGGGGGCCTACGAGCAGTACTTC. The V and J genes are TRBV5-5 and TRBJ2-7, with 9 bases aligning to TRBD2. V was pared by 5 bases and J by 2 bases, with 2 bases of the junction left unmatched. Germline-derived CDR1 and CDR2 are SGHKS and YYEKEE (reference sequence). The CDR3 runs 13 residues.

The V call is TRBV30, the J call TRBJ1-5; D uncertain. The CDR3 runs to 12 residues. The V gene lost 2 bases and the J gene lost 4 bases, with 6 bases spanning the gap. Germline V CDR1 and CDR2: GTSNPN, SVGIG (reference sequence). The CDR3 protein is CAWSFENQPQHF. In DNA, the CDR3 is TGTGCCTGGAGTTTTGAAAATCAGCCCCAGCATTTT.

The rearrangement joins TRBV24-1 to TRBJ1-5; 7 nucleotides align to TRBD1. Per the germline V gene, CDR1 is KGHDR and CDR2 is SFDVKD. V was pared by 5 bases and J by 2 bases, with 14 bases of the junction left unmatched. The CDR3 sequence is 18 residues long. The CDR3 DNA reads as TGTGCCACCAGTGTTCAAACGACAGGGTGGGTGGGCAATCAGCCCCAGCATTTT. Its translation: CATSVQTTGWVGNQPQHF.

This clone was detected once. The CDR3 protein is CASSPGQTFGKLFF. CDR3 sequence (DNA): TGTGCCAGCAGCCCGGGACAGACGTTTGGAAAACTGTTTTTT. V usage is TRBV28 and J usage is TRBJ1-4; 7 bases line up with TRBD1. The CDR3 contains 14 residues. Unmatched junction bases numbered 11, after V lost 6 bases and J lost 10 bases. Germline values: CDR1 MDHEN, CDR2 SYDVKM.

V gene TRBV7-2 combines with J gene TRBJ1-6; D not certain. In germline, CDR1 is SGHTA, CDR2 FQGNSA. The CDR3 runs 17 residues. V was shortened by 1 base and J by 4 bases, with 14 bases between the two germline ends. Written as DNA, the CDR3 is TGTGCCAGCAGCTTAGTGGGAACAGACCAATATAATTCACCCCTCCACTTT. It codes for CASSLVGTDQYNSPLHF.

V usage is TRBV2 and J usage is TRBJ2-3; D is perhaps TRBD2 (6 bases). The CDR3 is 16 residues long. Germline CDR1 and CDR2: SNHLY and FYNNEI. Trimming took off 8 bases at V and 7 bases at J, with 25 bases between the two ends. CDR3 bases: TGTGCCAGCTCTGCTTCGGGGAATGCGGCGGGAAATACGCAGTATTTT. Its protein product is CASSASGNAAGNTQYF.

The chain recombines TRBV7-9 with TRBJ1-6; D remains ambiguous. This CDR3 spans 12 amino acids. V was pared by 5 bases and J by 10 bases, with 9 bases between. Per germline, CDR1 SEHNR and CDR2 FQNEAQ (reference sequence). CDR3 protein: CASSPEVSPLHF. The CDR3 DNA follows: TGTGCCAGCAGCCCAGAGGTGTCACCCCTCCACTTT.

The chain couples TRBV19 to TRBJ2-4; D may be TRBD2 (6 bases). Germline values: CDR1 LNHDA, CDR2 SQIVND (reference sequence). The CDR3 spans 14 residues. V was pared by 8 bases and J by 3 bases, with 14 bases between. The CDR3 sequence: CASHPSESKNIQYF. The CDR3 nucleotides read TGTGCCAGTCATCCTAGCGAGAGCAAAAACATTCAGTACTTC.

The CDR3 nucleotides read TGTGCCAGCAGCTTAGCATACAGGGGTAGGCAAGAGACCCAGTACTTC. Translating gives CASSLAYRGRQETQYF. The J gene is TRBJ2-5, the V gene TRBV7-9, with 7 nucleotides matching TRBD1. The CDR3 length is 16 residues. V shed 0 bases and J 2 bases; nucleotides not matched to a gene: 6. The germline V gene has CDR1 SEHNR and CDR2 FQNEAQ (reference sequence).

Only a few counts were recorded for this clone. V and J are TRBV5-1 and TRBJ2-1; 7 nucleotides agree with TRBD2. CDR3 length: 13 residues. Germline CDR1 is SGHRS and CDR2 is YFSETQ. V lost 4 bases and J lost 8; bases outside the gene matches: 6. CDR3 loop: CASSVEREDEQFF. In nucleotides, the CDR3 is TGCGCCAGCAGCGTCGAGCGGGAAGATGAGCAGTTCTTC.

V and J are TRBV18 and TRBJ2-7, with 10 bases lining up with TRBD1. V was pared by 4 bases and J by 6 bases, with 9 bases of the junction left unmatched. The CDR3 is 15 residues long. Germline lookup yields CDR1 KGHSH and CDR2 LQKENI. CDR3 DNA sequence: TGTGCCAGCTCACAAATTCCGGGACAGGGGCTCGAGCAGTACTTC. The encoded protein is CASSQIPGQGLEQYF.